A single sample is the source of the 23 T cell receptor beta chains below, sequenced in a study of cytomegalovirus exposure and HLA in healthy donors. Primers included in the PCR were 60 Vbeta and 13 Jbeta primers. Assay used: immunoSEQ multiplex PCR; TCRdb lists only in-frame clones, some missing. This table has 95,000 or so clones, about 86% appearing once. Sequencing was performed on PBMCs. These receptors all stem from a woman aged 70-85 years in good health and CMV-seropositive.

This clone was seen only once. The gene calls are TRBV19 and TRBJ2-7, with D perhaps matching TRBD1 (6 bases). The CDR3 runs to 12 residues. Germline V gene data show CDR1 as LNHDA and CDR2 as SQIVND (reference sequence). V gave up 10 bases and J gave up 2 bases, with 12 bases separating them. Written as DNA, the CDR3 is TGTGCCACCCGGGACACGACCTACGAGCAGTACTTC. Its protein is CATRDTTYEQYF.

The V call is TRBV7-3, the J call TRBJ2-5; perhaps TRBD1 as D (6 bases). V was pared by 4 bases and J by 4 bases, with 19 bases between. Germline CDR1 and CDR2: SGHTA and FQGTGA. The CDR3 totals 16 residues. CDR3 sequence reads: CASSSVRGLFVETQYF. The CDR3 bases are TGTGCCAGCAGCTCCGTCAGGGGTTTGTTTGTAGAGACCCAGTACTTC.

The chain is built from TRBV10-3 and TRBJ2-1, with TRBD1 matching over 9 bases. Germline loops: CDR1 ENHRY, CDR2 SYGVKD. After removal of 5 bases from V and 7 bases from J, the junction contained 6 bases not matched to a gene. CDR3 length equals 14 residues. The CDR3 DNA follows: TGTGCCATCAGTACGGACAGGGGAGGAAATGAGCAGTTCTTC. This sequence encodes CAISTDRGGNEQFF.

V and J are TRBV7-2 and TRBJ2-3; D possibly corresponds to TRBD1 (5 bases). The V gene lost 5 bases and the J gene lost 2 bases, with 8 bases spanning the gap. The germline V gene encodes CDR1 SGHTA and CDR2 FQGNSA. The CDR3 spans 13 residues. CDR3 sequence reads: CASSTRDTDTQYF. In nucleotides, the CDR3 is TGTGCCAGCAGCACCAGGGACACAGATACGCAGTATTTT.

This chain links TRBV7-3 with TRBJ2-1, with TRBD2 identical over 11 bases. This CDR3 comprises 17 residues. J was trimmed by 4 bases and V by 5 bases; bases with no gene match: 10. Germline CDR1 SGHTA, CDR2 FQGTGA. Written as DNA, the CDR3 is TGTGCCAGCAGCCCAAGACTAGCGGGGCCCCTATACAATGAGCAGTTCTTC. It encodes CASSPRLAGPLYNEQFF.

This clone appeared a few times. CDR3 sequence reads: CASSAGGNTEAFF. CDR3 in DNA: TGTGCCAGCAGCGCCGGGGGTAACACTGAAGCTTTCTTT. The chain combines TRBV6-1 with TRBJ1-1; weak D call: TRBD1 (5 bases). Looked up from germline, CDR1 is MNHNS and CDR2 is SASEGT. The ends were cut back, 6 bases at V and 2 bases at J, with 10 bases in the middle. The CDR3 extends over 13 amino acids.

This sequence joins TRBV6-6 and TRBJ1-1; D gene ambiguous. Trimming pared 6 bases from V and 5 bases from J, leaving 10 bases between. The germline gives CDR1 MNHNY, CDR2 SVGAGI (reference sequence). The CDR3 spans 12 residues. The CDR3 here is CASSLMETEAFF. DNA of the CDR3: TGTGCCAGCAGCCTAATGGAGACTGAAGCTTTCTTT.

This clone was seen a few times. The rearrangement uses TRBV6-5 and TRBJ2-1; 9 nucleotides align to TRBD2. Losses at the gene ends were 5 bases for V and 3 bases for J; bases not matched to a gene: 5. The CDR3 runs to 15 residues. CDR1 is MNHEY and CDR2 is SVGAGI in the germline V gene. The CDR3 region has the DNA TGTGCCAGCAGTAATCTAGCGGGAATCTACAATGAGCAGTTCTTC. Amino acids: CASSNLAGIYNEQFF.

The rearrangement joins TRBV7-8 to TRBJ1-5; possible D gene TRBD1, 5 bases. This CDR3 has 14 residues. V lost 3 bases and J 4 bases, leaving 10 bases between the germline ends. Germline V CDR1 and CDR2: SGHVS, FQNEAQ. CDR3 amino acids: CASSLGLRNQPQHF. The CDR3 region has the DNA TGTGCCAGCAGCTTGGGGCTAAGGAATCAGCCCCAGCATTTT.

This chain uses TRBV20-1 with TRBJ2-5; no firm D call. The J call is in doubt because the DNA end fits TRBJ2-7 better. Germline V gene lookup returns CDR1 DFQATT and CDR2 SNEGSKA (reference sequence). There are 11 residues in the CDR3. CDR3 sequence (DNA): TGCAGTGCTAGAGGTGCTAGCGAGCAGTACTTC. It translates to CSARGASEQYF.

This rearrangement joins TRBV2 to TRBJ2-6; D may be TRBD1 (5 bases). Germline V gives CDR1 SNHLY, CDR2 FYNNEI. This CDR3 has 14 residues. V was cut by 8 bases and J by 2 bases, with 10 bases left in between. CDR3 bases: TGTGCCAGCCTAAGGGGAACTGGGGCCAACGTCCTGACTTTC. This translates into CASLRGTGANVLTF.

This clone was seen just once. The genes are TRBV7-2 and TRBJ2-1; TRBD2 is a possible D gene (6 bases). The V end was cut by 1 base, the J end by 4 bases, with 11 bases between. The CDR3 has 15 amino acids. The germline gives CDR1 SGHTA, CDR2 FQGNSA. CDR3 loop: CASSLGGTLYNEQFF. CDR3 bases: TGTGCCAGCAGCTTAGGCGGGACCCTATACAATGAGCAGTTCTTC.

The chain employs TRBV18 and TRBJ2-7; 8 bases fit TRBD2. Germline V gene lookup returns CDR1 KGHSH and CDR2 LQKENI. CDR3 length equals 14 residues. The junction had 5 bases not matched to a gene; V was cut back by 1 base and J by 6 bases. The CDR3 nucleotides read TGTGCCAGCTCACCACGCCGGGAGGGAGGCGAGCAGTACTTC. Amino acid sequence: CASSPRREGGEQYF.

J is TRBJ2-1 and V is TRBV4-2, with TRBD2 matching over 15 bases. Trimming took 0 bases from V and 0 from J; bases not matched to a gene: 9. The V gene's germline CDR1 is LGHNA and CDR2 YNFKEQ. The CDR3 runs 21 residues. CDR3 DNA: TGTGCCAGCAGCCAAGATCGCCCGGGACTAGCGGGGGGTCGCTCCTACAATGAGCAGTTCTTC. Its translation: CASSQDRPGLAGGRSYNEQFF.

The chain combines TRBV7-6 with TRBJ2-7, with a weak D call TRBD1 (6 bases). Per germline, CDR1 SGHVS and CDR2 FNYEAQ. The CDR3 has 14 amino acids. V was cut by 4 bases and J by 7 bases, with 17 bases left in between. CDR3 amino acids: CASSSTIQGREQYF. CDR3 bases: TGTGCCAGCAGCTCTACGATACAGGGCAGAGAGCAGTACTTC.

This clone came up a few times. The gene calls are TRBV4-1 and TRBJ1-3; the match to TRBD1 covers 7 bases. CDR1 is MGHRA and CDR2 is YSYEKL in the germline V gene. The CDR3 length is 16 residues. The ends lost 4 bases at V and 0 bases at J; junction bases unmatched: 6. The CDR3 region is CASSRQGGSSGNTIYF. The DNA of the CDR3 is TGCGCCAGCAGCCGACAGGGCGGCAGCTCTGGAAACACCATATATTTT.

As DNA, the CDR3 is TGCGCCAGCAGCACAGGGGCGACACCCTACGAGCAGTACTTC. Translation gives CASSTGATPYEQYF. The chain combines TRBV5-1 with TRBJ2-7, with 7 bases matching TRBD1. Germline assignment: CDR1 SGHRS and CDR2 YFSETQ. This CDR3 has 14 residues. V lost 4 bases to trimming and J lost 2 bases; unmatched junction nucleotides: 6.

The chain links TRBV28 to TRBJ2-7; D perhaps matches TRBD2 (5 bases). CDR3 size: 15 residues. The germline V and J ends were trimmed by 6 bases and 3 bases, with 18 bases remaining between them. Per the germline V gene, CDR1 is MDHEN and CDR2 is SYDVKM. CDR3 bases: TGTGCCAGCAGCCCCCGCCTCGGAGGAGGCTACGAGCAGTACTTC. Encoded protein: CASSPRLGGGYEQYF.

The chain combines TRBV7-2 with TRBJ1-3, with TRBD1 identical over 8 bases. The CDR3 is made up of 16 amino acids. In germline, CDR1 is SGHTA, CDR2 FQGNSA. Trimming removed 5 bases from V and 1 base from J; junction bases left unmatched: 7. DNA of the CDR3: TGTGCCAGCAGCCGGACAGGGACGTTTTCTGGAAACACCATATATTTT. Translating gives CASSRTGTFSGNTIYF.

V gene TRBV25-1 combines with J gene TRBJ1-6; TRBD1 agrees at 7 bases. This CDR3 has 15 amino acids. With V trimmed by 4 bases and J by 7 bases, 7 bases remained unmatched. Germline assignment: CDR1 MGHDK and CDR2 SYGVNS. The CDR3 DNA follows: TGTGCCAGCAGTGCCGAGGGACAGTGGAATTCACCCCTCCACTTT. It specifies CASSAEGQWNSPLHF.

The chain uses TRBV18 and TRBJ2-5; TRBD2 might be the D (5 bases). The DNA end lines up better with TRBJ2-7; the J call may be wrong. The CDR3 spans 13 residues. CDR1 is KGHSH and CDR2 is LQKENI in the germline V gene. The CDR3 here is CASSPTGIHEQYF. The DNA of the CDR3 is TGTGCCAGCTCACCAACCGGGATCCACGAGCAGTACTTC.

The rearrangement links TRBV7-2 to TRBJ2-1, with TRBD2 identical over 9 bases. The CDR3 contains 14 residues. Germline CDR1 reads SGHTA; CDR2 reads FQGNSA. V lost 5 bases and J lost 9; bases outside the gene matches: 8. The CDR3 protein is CASSRGREGLEQFF. DNA of the CDR3: TGTGCCAGCAGCAGGGGGCGGGAGGGCCTTGAGCAGTTCTTC.

The chain uses TRBV6-5 and TRBJ2-3; D is unresolved. This CDR3 comprises 11 residues. Between the trimmed V and J ends, which lost 4 bases and 5 bases, there was a span of 4 bases. Germline CDR1 MNHEY, CDR2 SVGAGI. The CDR3 DNA is TGTGCCAGCAGTTCCGGAGATACGCAGTATTTT. Amino acids: CASSSGDTQYF.